These 6 T cell receptor beta chains were all obtained from the same sample, sequenced in a study of blood T cell repertoires in COVID-19. Data came from immunoSEQ multiplex PCR; TCRdb stores just in-frame clones and leaves some out. This table holds 400,000 or so clones, roughly nine tenths found once. Sample: PBMCs or T cells enriched from blood (not recorded which). Receptors originate from a man younger than 40 who had recovered from COVID-19.

The chain employs TRBV19 and TRBJ1-4, with a tentative D call TRBD1 (6 bases). The CDR3 has 15 amino acids. Deletions cut 5 bases from V and 8 bases from J, with 18 bases between. In germline, CDR1 is LNHDA, CDR2 SQIVND (reference sequence). CDR3 region: CASSSYRELGEKLFF. CDR3 DNA: TGTGCCAGTAGTTCCTACAGGGAGCTCGGAGAAAAACTGTTTTTT.

The rearrangement links TRBV28 to TRBJ1-1; weak D call: TRBD1 (6 bases). The germline V gene encodes CDR1 MDHEN and CDR2 SYDVKM. V lost 4 bases to trimming and J lost 1 base, with 13 bases between them. The CDR3 runs 15 residues. The CDR3: CASSSPGVGNTEAFF. CDR3 DNA: TGTGCCAGCAGTTCACCAGGGGTCGGGAACACTGAAGCTTTCTTT.

The rearrangement uses TRBV7-2 and TRBJ2-2; D may be TRBD2 (6 bases). CDR1 is SGHTA and CDR2 is FQGNSA in the germline V gene. V gave up 3 bases and J gave up 6 bases, with 14 bases separating them. This CDR3 is 15 amino acids long. The CDR3 nucleotides are TGTGCCAGCAGCTTCGGCGGGATGAATGCCGGGGAGCTGTTTTTT. Its protein product is CASSFGGMNAGELFF.

The chain's CDR3 is CATSDRDSHQETQYF. The CDR3 region has the DNA TGTGCCACCAGTGACCGGGACAGCCACCAAGAGACCCAGTACTTC. The genes are TRBV24-1 and TRBJ2-5; TRBD1 agrees at 7 bases. Unmatched junction bases numbered 4, after V lost 4 bases and J lost 0 bases. CDR1 is KGHDR, CDR2 SFDVKD, per germline. The length of the CDR3 is 15 residues.

The V call is TRBV6-1, the J call TRBJ1-3; D not certain. V shed 3 bases and J shed 0 bases, with 6 bases lying between them. The CDR3 extends over 14 amino acids. Germline loops: CDR1 MNHNS, CDR2 SASEGT. The CDR3 coding sequence is TGTGCCAGCAGTGAGAACAGCTCTGGAAACACCATATATTTT. It encodes CASSENSSGNTIYF.

The chain links TRBV11-2 to TRBJ2-3; the D gene is possibly TRBD1 (5 bases). CDR3 length equals 16 residues. Germline CDR1 and CDR2: SGHAT and FQNNGV. Trimming shortened V by 0 bases and J by 2 bases, and 12 bases separated the two germline ends. CDR3 region: CASSLDVGLNTDTQYF. The CDR3 nucleotides read TGTGCCAGCAGCTTAGACGTGGGGCTCAACACAGATACGCAGTATTTT.